The 20 T cell receptor beta chains below come from one sample, sequenced in a study of response to subunit inactivated influenza vaccine. TCRdb analysed the RT-PCR reads with MiXCR anew, one entry per CDR3 protein. The sample includes 500,000 or so distinct CDR3 sequences, approximately 15% of them seen just once. The source was CD4+ T cells sorted from PBMCs, collected around 25 months after vaccination. All receptors come from a man between 50 and 75 years old who received an inactivated influenza vaccine.

This clonotype appeared once. Here the CDR3 DNA reads TGTGCCAGCAGGAGTAGCGGGATTACAGATACGCAGTATTTT. This codes for CASRSSGITDTQYF. The rearrangement uses TRBV6-2 or TRBV6-3 and TRBJ2-3, with 8 bases aligning to TRBD2. The ends lost 6 bases at V and 3 bases at J; junction bases unmatched: 5. The CDR3 is made up of 14 amino acids. Germline CDR1 is MNHEY and CDR2 is SVGEGT.

This rearrangement joins TRBV5-1 to TRBJ2-2; TRBD1 is a possible D gene (5 bases). CDR3 length: 15 residues. CDR1 and CDR2 from the germline V gene are SGHRS and YFSETQ. V lost 5 bases and J 5 bases, leaving 16 bases between the germline ends. The DNA of the CDR3 is TGCGCCAGCAGAAAACAGGCGTCACTTACCGGGGAGCTGTTTTTT. This encodes CASRKQASLTGELFF.

The chain recombines TRBV4-3 with TRBJ2-3; D ambiguous. The CDR3 length is 14 residues. Germline lookup yields CDR1 LGHNA and CDR2 YSLEER. The V and J ends lost 3 bases and 9 bases respectively, with 16 bases between them. The CDR3 protein is CASSQDESTTTQYF. CDR3 sequence (DNA): TGCGCCAGCAGCCAGGACGAATCGACAACGACGCAGTATTTT.

In its sample, this clonotype was seen a few times. Written as DNA, the CDR3 is TGTGCCAGCAGCTTAGCGACGACAGGGGGCTATACCGGGGAGCTGTTTTTT. Its translation is CASSLATTGGYTGELFF. The chain carries TRBV7-8 and TRBJ2-2; 10 bases are a match to TRBD1. The CDR3 length is 17 residues. After removal of 0 bases from V and 5 bases from J, the junction contained 6 bases not matched to a gene. The germline V gene encodes CDR1 SGHVS and CDR2 FQNEAQ.

This clonotype was observed a handful of times. The chain combines TRBV27 with TRBJ2-2; the match to TRBD2 covers 8 bases. This CDR3 contains 15 residues. Unmatched junction bases numbered 12, after V lost 8 bases and J lost 7 bases. The germline V gene has CDR1 MNHEY and CDR2 SMNVEV (reference sequence). CDR3 coding DNA: TGTGCCAGCGGGGGGCAGCGGGAGAGAAACGGGGAGCTGTTTTTT. Translation: CASGGQRERNGELFF.

This chain links TRBV4-2 with TRBJ2-7, with D perhaps TRBD2 (5 bases). V gave up 4 bases and J gave up 7 bases, with 14 bases separating them. CDR3 length equals 13 residues. Germline V lookup: CDR1 LGHNA, CDR2 YNFKEQ. In DNA, the CDR3 is TGTGCCAGCAGCCCGGGTCTCGGCGGGGAGCAGTACTTC. This encodes CASSPGLGGEQYF.

The rearrangement uses TRBV5-6 and TRBJ1-2; the match to TRBD1 covers 7 bases. The germline V gene has CDR1 SGHDT and CDR2 YYEEEE. V trimming: 0 bases; J trimming: 7 bases; junction bases outside the gene matches: 3. CDR3 length equals 13 residues. The CDR3 sequence: CASSLGRQGGYTF. The DNA for the CDR3 is TGTGCCAGCAGCTTGGGCCGACAGGGTGGCTACACCTTC.

This clonotype was seen repeatedly, ten times or more. The chain employs TRBV6-2 or TRBV6-3 and TRBJ2-4; a weak D match, TRBD2 (6 bases). Germline V lookup: CDR1 MNHEY, CDR2 SVGEGT. This CDR3 region has 14 residues. Trimming pared 5 bases from V and 6 bases from J, leaving 14 bases between. CDR3: CASSDRLGGNIQYF. The CDR3 DNA follows: TGTGCCAGCAGTGATAGACTAGGAGGAAACATTCAGTACTTC.

This chain links TRBV20-1 with TRBJ1-6; D not resolved. V dropped 1 base and J dropped 8 bases, with 12 bases sitting between them. The CDR3 loop spans 14 amino acids. Germline V gene sequence: CDR1 DFQATT, CDR2 SNEGSKA (reference sequence). DNA for the CDR3: TGCAGTGCTAGAGTCGCGGGGAGGGATTCACCCCTCCACTTT. Translating it yields CSARVAGRDSPLHF.

In its sample, this clonotype was seen a few times. J is TRBJ1-1 and V is TRBV6-1; D unresolved. Germline V CDR1 and CDR2: MNHNS, SASEGT. Deletions cut 7 bases from V and 0 bases from J, with 9 bases between. This CDR3 is built from 13 residues. This chain's CDR3 is CASTTAMNTEAFF. CDR3 bases: TGTGCCAGCACCACCGCAATGAACACTGAAGCTTTCTTT.

The rearrangement links TRBV5-1 to TRBJ2-7; D remains ambiguous. From germline, CDR1 is SGHRS and CDR2 YFSETQ. The CDR3 is 13 amino acids. Deletions cut 2 bases from V and 3 bases from J, with 9 bases between. The CDR3 nucleotides read TGCGCCAGCAGCTTCGAACTCATCTACGAGCAGTACTTC. Protein sequence: CASSFELIYEQYF. Using reference TRBV5-1 and TRBJ2-7 for the parts outside the CDR3, the full variable domain is KAGVTQTPRYLIKTRGQQVTLSCSPISGHRSVSWYQQTPGQGLQFLFEYFSETQRNKGNFPGRFSGRQFSNSRSEMNVSTLELGDSALYLCASSFELIYEQYFGPGTRLTVT.

This clonotype was recorded a few times. The chain recombines TRBV6-2 or TRBV6-3 with TRBJ2-1, with 8 bases that match TRBD2. Germline assignment: CDR1 MNHEY and CDR2 SVGEGT. J was trimmed by 0 bases and V by 5 bases; bases with no gene match: 9. The CDR3 consists of 17 residues. CDR3 DNA: TGTGCCAGCAGTCGACAACTAGCGGCCTTCTCCTACAATGAGCAGTTCTTC. Its protein is CASSRQLAAFSYNEQFF.

V gene TRBV15 combines with J gene TRBJ1-4; a weak D match, TRBD1 (5 bases). V was clipped by 2 bases and J by 3 bases, with 16 bases between them. Germline V gives CDR1 LNHNV, CDR2 YYDKDF (reference sequence). This CDR3 has 17 amino acids. The CDR3 region has the DNA TGTGCCACCAGCAGACCTCCAGGGTATCGCTCTAATGAAAAACTGTTTTTT. Protein product: CATSRPPGYRSNEKLFF. Variable domain in full (rest from reference TRBV15 and TRBJ1-4): DAMVIQNPRYQVTQFGKPVTLSCSQTLNHNVMYWYQQKSSQAPKLLFHYYDKDFNNEADTPDNFQSRRPNTSFCFLDIRSPGLGDTAMYLCATSRPPGYRSNEKLFFGSGTQLSVL.

This clonotype was picked up many times. This rearrangement joins TRBV4-1 to TRBJ2-5, with 10 bases aligning to TRBD1. The germline CDR1 and CDR2 sequences are MGHRA and YSYEKL. J gave up 3 bases and V 7 bases, and 14 bases lay outside the gene matches. The CDR3 has 17 residues. CDR3 sequence: CASNGRWGQGRKETQYF. Here the CDR3 DNA reads TGCGCCAGCAATGGCCGCTGGGGACAGGGGAGAAAAGAGACCCAGTACTTC.

This clonotype was seen only a few times. The chain uses TRBV12-3 or TRBV12-4 and TRBJ2-2; D is ambiguous. V lost 7 bases, J lost 3 bases, and 18 bases lay in between. The CDR3 contains 16 residues. The CDR3 nucleotides read TGTGCCAGCACCCATACTCCCTTCGGCTACACCGGGGAGCTGTTTTTT. Translation: CASTHTPFGYTGELFF.

In this sample, this clonotype turned up a few times. The chain combines TRBV20-1 with TRBJ1-2, with D maybe TRBD1 (5 bases). V gave up 6 bases and J gave up 8 bases, with 13 bases separating them. CDR1 and CDR2 from the germline V gene are DFQATT and SNEGSKA (reference sequence). The CDR3 is 11 amino acids. Written as DNA, the CDR3 is TGCAGTGCGACCAGGGAAATAGGCTACACCTTC. Translating gives CSATREIGYTF.

V and J are TRBV2 and TRBJ2-5, with D perhaps TRBD1 (6 bases). The V end was cut by 2 bases, the J end by 4 bases, with 14 bases between. The CDR3 covers 15 residues. Germline CDR1 and CDR2: SNHLY and FYNNEI. The CDR3 region is CASSEPQGLGETQYF. CDR3 coding DNA: TGTGCCAGCAGTGAACCACAGGGTTTAGGAGAGACCCAGTACTTC.

The chain joins TRBV12-3 or TRBV12-4 to TRBJ1-6; the D is unclear. V was trimmed by 1 base and J by 17 bases, leaving 12 bases between them. This CDR3 region has 12 residues. The CDR3 is CASSLVVGPVHF. Written as DNA, the CDR3 is TGTGCCAGCAGTTTAGTGGTAGGGCCGGTCCACTTT.

This clonotype occurred a few times. This rearrangement joins TRBV5-6 to TRBJ1-5, with TRBD1 as a possible D gene (6 bases). The CDR3 loop spans 15 amino acids. Trimming removed 0 bases from V and 9 bases from J, with 16 bases in between. Germline V CDR1 and CDR2: SGHDT, YYEEEE. For the CDR3, the DNA is TGTGCCAGCAGCTTGGCCTCTGGGGGGGCCGGGCCCCAGCATTTT. Its translation is CASSLASGGAGPQHF.

V is TRBV20-1 and J is TRBJ1-1; D is perhaps TRBD1 (5 bases). The V end was cut by 3 bases, the J end by 4 bases, with 12 bases between. Germline CDR1 and CDR2: DFQATT and SNEGSKA (reference sequence). The CDR3 runs 13 residues. CDR3 amino acids: CSARSGGSTEAFF. CDR3 nucleotides: TGCAGTGCTAGGTCCGGGGGGAGCACTGAAGCTTTCTTT.